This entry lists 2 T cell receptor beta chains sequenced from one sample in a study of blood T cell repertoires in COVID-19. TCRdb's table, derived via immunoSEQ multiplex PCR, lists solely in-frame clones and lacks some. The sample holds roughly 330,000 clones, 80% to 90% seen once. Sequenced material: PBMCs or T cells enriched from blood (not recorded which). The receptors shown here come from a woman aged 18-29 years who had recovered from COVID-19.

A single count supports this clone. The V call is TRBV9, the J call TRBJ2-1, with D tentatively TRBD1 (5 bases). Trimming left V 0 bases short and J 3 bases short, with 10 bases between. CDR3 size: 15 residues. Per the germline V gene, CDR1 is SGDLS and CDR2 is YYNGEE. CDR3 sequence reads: CASSVGAGIYNEQFF. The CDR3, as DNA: TGTGCCAGCAGCGTAGGGGCAGGGATCTACAATGAGCAGTTCTTC.

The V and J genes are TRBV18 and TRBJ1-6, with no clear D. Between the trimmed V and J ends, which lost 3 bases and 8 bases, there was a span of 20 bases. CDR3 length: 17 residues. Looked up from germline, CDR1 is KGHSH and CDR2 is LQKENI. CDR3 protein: CASSPFSVEIIDSPLHF. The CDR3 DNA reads TGTGCCAGCTCACCCTTTTCTGTAGAGATTATCGATTCACCCCTCCACTTT. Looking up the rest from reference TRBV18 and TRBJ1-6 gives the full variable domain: NAGVMQNPRHLVRRRGQEARLRCSPMKGHSHVYWYRQLPEEGLKFMVYLQKENIIDESGMPKERFSAEFPKEGPSILRIQQVVRGDSAAYFCASSPFSVEIIDSPLHFGNGTRLTVT.